One sample yielded the 26 T cell receptor beta chains listed below, sequenced in a study of blood T cell repertoires in COVID-19. Assay: immunoSEQ multiplex PCR; the TCRdb copy retains only in-frame clones and omits some. The sample contains tens of thousands of clones, approximately 90% of which appear only once. Sequences were obtained from peripheral blood. The receptors here all came from a man aged 70 or older with acute or convalescent COVID-19.

CDR3 region: CASRAGGLTGELFF. The CDR3 nucleotides are TGTGCCAGCCGAGCGGGAGGGCTAACCGGGGAGCTGTTTTTT. V gene TRBV6-5 combines with J gene TRBJ2-2, with 10 bases lining up with TRBD2. The CDR3 length is 14 residues. Trimming at V came to 8 bases and at J to 5 bases, leaving 5 bases not matched to a gene. Germline V gene lookup returns CDR1 MNHEY and CDR2 SVGAGI.

The chain joins TRBV9 to TRBJ2-7, with 8 bases fitting TRBD2. The V and J ends lost 4 bases and 3 bases, in that order; junction bases with no gene match: 3. The V gene's germline CDR1 is SGDLS and CDR2 YYNGEE. The CDR3 extends over 13 amino acids. Written as DNA, the CDR3 is TGTGCCAGCAGCTCCGGGACTAGCTACGAGCAGTACTTC. Protein sequence: CASSSGTSYEQYF.

This clone was recorded a few times. V usage is TRBV2 and J usage is TRBJ2-7, with D possibly matching TRBD2 (5 bases). This CDR3 is built from 14 residues. Trimming cost V 4 bases and J 0 bases, with 10 bases left between them. Germline V gene lookup returns CDR1 SNHLY and CDR2 FYNNEI. The CDR3 sequence is CASSGTVSSYEQYF. Here the CDR3 DNA reads TGTGCCAGCAGTGGGACTGTAAGCTCCTACGAGCAGTACTTC.

The rearrangement links TRBV28 to TRBJ1-2; no reliable D call. Germline values: CDR1 MDHEN, CDR2 SYDVKM. Trimming shortened V by 10 bases and J by 4 bases, and 19 bases separated the two germline ends. This CDR3 is built from 14 residues. The CDR3 DNA is TGTGCCACTATGAGGCCGAGTCCTACCTATGGCTACACCTTC. This sequence encodes CATMRPSPTYGYTF.

The rearrangement joins TRBV19 to TRBJ1-3, with 7 bases fitting TRBD1. This CDR3 region has 16 residues. V trimming: 6 bases; J trimming: 0 bases; junction bases outside the gene matches: 8. Per germline, CDR1 LNHDA and CDR2 SQIVND (reference sequence). This CDR3 reads CASRTYRGPSGNTIYF. In DNA form, the CDR3 reads TGTGCCAGTAGAACCTACAGGGGTCCCTCTGGAAACACCATATATTTT. The full variable domain, in which reference TRBV19 and TRBJ1-3 provide the parts outside the CDR3, is DGGITQSPKYLFRKEGQNVTLSCEQNLNHDAMYWYRQDPGQGLRLIYYSQIVNDFQKGDIAEGYSVSREKKESFPLTVTSAQKNPTAFYLCASRTYRGPSGNTIYFGEGSWLTVV.

A few counts support this clone. Other DNA sequences in the same sample also yield this CDR3. This sequence joins TRBV19 and TRBJ2-6, with a possible D match to TRBD1 (7 bases). V shed 8 bases and J shed 2 bases, with 10 bases lying between them. Germline V gives CDR1 LNHDA, CDR2 SQIVND (reference sequence). CDR3 length: 14 amino acids. CDR3 sequence reads: CASQGGAGANVLTF. The CDR3 nucleotides are TGTGCCAGTCAGGGGGGAGCTGGGGCCAACGTCCTGACTTTC.

The chain has TRBV2 and TRBJ2-5, with 8 positions matching TRBD2. Germline loops: CDR1 SNHLY, CDR2 FYNNEI. With V trimmed by 6 bases and J by 1 base, 4 bases remained unmatched. This CDR3 comprises 14 residues. CDR3 region: CASRYTSGQETQYF. For the CDR3, the DNA is TGTGCCAGCAGGTATACTAGCGGCCAAGAGACCCAGTACTTC. Based on the CDR3 plus reference TRBV2 and TRBJ2-5, the full variable domain is EPEVTQTPSHQVTQMGQEVILRCVPISNHLYFYWYRQILGQKVEFLVSFYNNEISEKSEIFDDQFSVERPDGSNFTLKIRSTKLEDSAMYFCASRYTSGQETQYFGPGTRLLVL.

Only a few counts were recorded for this clone. J is TRBJ1-1 and V is TRBV2; 12 bases are a match to TRBD1. Losses at the gene ends were 6 bases for V and 10 bases for J; bases not matched to a gene: 15. The CDR3 is 16 amino acids. The germline V gene encodes CDR1 SNHLY and CDR2 FYNNEI. CDR3 DNA: TGTGCCAGCAGGGGAGAGGGGACAGGGGGCGCTTATTCAGCTTTCTTT. It yields the protein CASRGEGTGGAYSAFF.

The sample holds a few counts of this clone. The chain joins TRBV6-6 to TRBJ1-1; TRBD1 matches at 10 bases. In germline, CDR1 is MNHNY, CDR2 SVGAGI (reference sequence). V gave up 6 bases and J gave up 11 bases; unmatched junction bases: 6. The CDR3 has 12 residues. CDR3 sequence (DNA): TGTGCCAGCAGCGACACGGACAGGGGGGCTTTCTTT. This encodes CASSDTDRGAFF.

The chain uses TRBV11-1 and TRBJ2-2, with no clear D. The CDR3 is 12 residues long. V was clipped by 7 bases and J by 6 bases, with 9 bases between them. The germline gives CDR1 SGHAT, CDR2 FQDESV (reference sequence). The CDR3 here is CASTVLSGELFF. The CDR3 DNA follows: TGTGCCAGCACCGTCCTTTCCGGGGAGCTGTTTTTT.

The CDR3 DNA is TGTGCCAGCAGCTCAGGGGGGCGGGGAGGACAGCCCCAGCATTTT. As protein: CASSSGGRGGQPQHF. The V gene is TRBV5-4, the J gene TRBJ1-5; 7 bases fit TRBD1. Germline values: CDR1 SGHNT, CDR2 YYREEE (reference sequence). This CDR3 has 15 amino acids. The ends lost 3 bases at V and 7 bases at J; junction bases unmatched: 10.

This chain uses TRBV7-9 with TRBJ1-4; 7 bases are shared with TRBD1. Germline CDR1 is SEHNR and CDR2 is FQNEAQ (reference sequence). The V segment lost 1 base and the J segment 3 bases; nucleotides outside the gene matches: 2. The CDR3 extends over 15 amino acids. The CDR3 loop is CASSLGGQANEKLFF. CDR3 nucleotide sequence: TGTGCCAGCAGCTTAGGAGGACAGGCTAATGAAAAACTGTTTTTT.

This clone has only one observation. The V call is TRBV19, the J call TRBJ1-2, with 10 positions matching TRBD1. Losses at the gene ends were 5 bases for V and 2 bases for J; bases not matched to a gene: 2. The CDR3 extends over 14 amino acids. Germline assignment: CDR1 LNHDA and CDR2 SQIVND (reference sequence). The CDR3 loop reads CASSPGQGNYGYTF. CDR3 DNA sequence: TGTGCCAGTAGTCCGGGACAGGGGAACTATGGCTACACCTTC.

As to this clone: Other DNA sequences of this sample code for an identical CDR3. The chain employs TRBV2 and TRBJ1-1; 9 bases are a match to TRBD1. The CDR3 consists of 13 residues. The V segment lost 8 bases and the J segment 2 bases; nucleotides outside the gene matches: 3. Germline CDR1 is SNHLY and CDR2 is FYNNEI. The DNA for the CDR3 is TGTGCCAGCTCGGGACAGGGCAACACTGAAGCTTTCTTT. This gives the protein CASSGQGNTEAFF. The full variable domain, completed using reference TRBV2 and TRBJ1-1, is EPEVTQTPSHQVTQMGQEVILRCVPISNHLYFYWYRQILGQKVEFLVSFYNNEISEKSEIFDDQFSVERPDGSNFTLKIRSTKLEDSAMYFCASSGQGNTEAFFGQGTRLTVV.

The chain uses TRBV6-5 and TRBJ2-1; 7 bases map to TRBD2. V lost 6 bases to trimming and J lost 13 bases; unmatched junction nucleotides: 6. CDR1 is MNHEY, CDR2 SVGAGI, per germline. CDR3 size: 11 residues. CDR3 protein: CASSLSGLQFF. For the CDR3, the DNA is TGTGCCAGCAGCCTCTCGGGACTACAGTTCTTC.

The chain couples TRBV7-9 to TRBJ2-2; the match to TRBD1 covers 7 bases. V shed 5 bases, J shed 0 bases, and the junction held 6 bases outside the gene matches. Germline values: CDR1 SEHNR, CDR2 FQNEAQ (reference sequence). The CDR3 has 16 amino acids. CDR3: CASSTSGTANTGELFF. As DNA, the CDR3 is TGTGCCAGCAGCACATCCGGGACAGCGAACACCGGGGAGCTGTTTTTT.

The chain couples TRBV7-2 to TRBJ2-2; 8 positions agree with TRBD2. The CDR3 runs 16 residues. Unmatched junction bases numbered 5, after V lost 5 bases and J lost 0 bases. CDR1 is SGHTA and CDR2 is FQGNSA in the germline V gene. The CDR3 DNA reads TGTGCCAGCAGCCACGGACTAGCAGCGAACACCGGGGAGCTGTTTTTT. This codes for CASSHGLAANTGELFF. Full variable domain (outside the CDR3, taken from reference TRBV7-2 and TRBJ2-2): GAGVSQSPSNKVTEKGKDVELRCDPISGHTALYWYRQSLGQGLEFLIYFQGNSAPDKSGLPSDRFSAERTGGSVSTLTIQRTQQEDSAVYLCASSHGLAANTGELFFGEGSRLTVL.

The genes are TRBV6-2 or TRBV6-3 and TRBJ2-7; TRBD1 is a possible D gene (5 bases). Per the germline V gene, CDR1 is MNHEY and CDR2 is SVGEGT. The CDR3 contains 13 residues. Trimming removed 2 bases from V and 3 bases from J, with 8 bases in between. As DNA, the CDR3 is TGTGCCAGCAGTTACGGGGCAAGCTACGAGCAGTACTTC. Its protein is CASSYGASYEQYF.

This chain connects TRBV6-2 or TRBV6-3 to TRBJ2-7; 7 positions match TRBD2. Unmatched junction bases numbered 12, after V lost 5 bases and J lost 5 bases. Germline V lookup: CDR1 MNHEY, CDR2 SVGEGT. The CDR3 loop spans 15 amino acids. The CDR3 sequence is CASSTGLVVGHEQYF. Here the CDR3 DNA reads TGTGCCAGCAGTACCGGACTAGTGGTCGGGCACGAGCAGTACTTC.

This clone was detected only once. V is TRBV6-5 and J is TRBJ2-1, with D possibly matching TRBD2 (6 bases). This CDR3 spans 11 amino acids. Germline CDR1 and CDR2: MNHEY and SVGAGI. The V and J ends lost 5 bases and 7 bases respectively, with 6 bases between them. CDR3 DNA sequence: TGTGCCAGCAGTCGGGGGAATGAGCAGTTCTTC. Its protein product is CASSRGNEQFF.

This clone was found once. The gene calls are TRBV7-2 and TRBJ2-3; 10 bases fit TRBD2. Germline CDR1 is SGHTA and CDR2 is FQGNSA. J lost 5 bases, V lost 1 base, and 15 bases had no gene match. CDR3 length: 19 residues. The CDR3 DNA reads TGTGCCAGCAGCTTAGTCTGGGTGAATCTAGCGGGAGATAAAGATACGCAGTATTTT. Translating it yields CASSLVWVNLAGDKDTQYF.

The chain recombines TRBV29-1 with TRBJ2-6; D perhaps matches TRBD1 (5 bases). Trimming shortened V by 8 bases and J by 0 bases, and 20 bases separated the two germline ends. CDR3 length equals 17 residues. CDR1 SQVTM and CDR2 ANQGSEA come from the germline V gene. The chain's CDR3 is CSFKLRQLFSGANVLTF. The DNA for the CDR3 is TGCAGCTTTAAATTGAGACAGCTTTTCTCTGGGGCCAACGTCCTGACTTTC.

The gene calls are TRBV5-1 and TRBJ2-3, with D possibly being TRBD2 (6 bases). The length of the CDR3 is 14 residues. V shed 0 bases and J shed 14 bases, with 19 bases lying between them. CDR1 and CDR2 (germline): SGHRS, YFSETQ. CDR3 bases: TGCGCCAGCAGCTTGGCCTCCGGCGGGACCCCAAGGTATTTT. Translating gives CASSLASGGTPRYF.

The chain uses TRBV5-1 and TRBJ2-3; 7 positions match TRBD2. Germline values: CDR1 SGHRS, CDR2 YFSETQ. V lost 0 bases and J lost 0; bases outside the gene matches: 4. This CDR3 comprises 16 residues. The CDR3 sequence: CASSLGGTMSTDTQYF. The DNA of the CDR3 is TGCGCCAGCAGCTTGGGAGGGACTATGAGCACAGATACGCAGTATTTT.

The chain carries TRBV19 and TRBJ2-1; 14 bases line up with TRBD2. The junction had 11 bases not matched to a gene; V was cut back by 10 bases and J by 9 bases. The CDR3 has 15 residues. Germline V CDR1 and CDR2: LNHDA, SQIVND (reference sequence). The CDR3 nucleotides are TGTGCCACCCGACGACTAGCGGGAGGGCGGGCTGAGCAGTTCTTC. Translating it yields CATRRLAGGRAEQFF.

The rearrangement joins TRBV4-3 to TRBJ2-6; 11 nucleotides line up with TRBD2. The CDR3 loop spans 21 amino acids. The V and J ends lost 0 bases and 0 bases, in that order; junction bases with no gene match: 10. CDR1 is LGHNA, CDR2 YSLEER, per germline. CDR3 nucleotides: TGCGCCAGCAGCCAAGAAGTCCTACTAGCGGGAGCTTCCTCTGGGGCCAACGTCCTGACTTTC. Translating it yields CASSQEVLLAGASSGANVLTF.